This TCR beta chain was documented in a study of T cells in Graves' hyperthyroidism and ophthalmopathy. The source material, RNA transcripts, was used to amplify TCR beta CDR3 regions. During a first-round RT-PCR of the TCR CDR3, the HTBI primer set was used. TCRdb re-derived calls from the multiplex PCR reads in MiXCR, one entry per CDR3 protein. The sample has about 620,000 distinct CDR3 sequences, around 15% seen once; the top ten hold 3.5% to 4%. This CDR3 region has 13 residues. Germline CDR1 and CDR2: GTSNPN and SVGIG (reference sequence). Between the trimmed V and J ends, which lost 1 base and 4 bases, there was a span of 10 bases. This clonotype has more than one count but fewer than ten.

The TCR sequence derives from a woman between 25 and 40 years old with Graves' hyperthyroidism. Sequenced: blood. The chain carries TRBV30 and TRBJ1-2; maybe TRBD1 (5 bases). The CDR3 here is CAWSGRGIYGYTF. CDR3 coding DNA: TGTGCCTGGAGTGGGAGGGGTATCTATGGCTACACCTTC.